The 17 T cell receptor beta chains in this list originate from one sample, sequenced in a study of shared clonotypes between healthy human individuals. Produced via immunoSEQ multiplex PCR; TCRdb's table is partial and in-frame only. This sample yields 950,000 to 1,300,000 clones, of which approximately 68% are seen a single time; 1.5% belongs to the top ten. The sample consisted of memory CD4+ T cells sorted from blood. Stated subset: CD45RA-negative fraction. The receptors here all came from a man younger than 35 in good health.

Only a few counts were recorded for this clone. V gene TRBV29-1 combines with J gene TRBJ1-1; 7 positions match TRBD1. Germline V gene lookup returns CDR1 SQVTM and CDR2 ANQGSEA. With V trimmed by 6 bases and J by 1 base, 5 bases remained unmatched. The CDR3 spans 13 residues. The CDR3 loop is CSVITGANTEAFF. Here the CDR3 DNA reads TGCAGCGTAATAACAGGGGCGAACACTGAAGCTTTCTTT. Full variable domain (outside the CDR3, taken from reference TRBV29-1 and TRBJ1-1): SAVISQKPSRDICQRGTSLTIQCQVDSQVTMMFWYRQQPGQSLTLIATANQGSEATYESGFVIDKFPISRPNLTFSTLTVSNMSPEDSSIYLCSVITGANTEAFFGQGTRLTVV.

Details on this clone: The junction does not match germline at one end; this may be a read error. The chain carries TRBV5-1 and TRBJ2-5; possible D gene TRBD2, 5 bases. Germline CDR1 is SGHRS and CDR2 is YFSETQ. The CDR3 extends over 15 amino acids. The CDR3 here is CASSLGGRKEEAQYF. The CDR3 bases are TGCGCCAGCAGCTTGGGTGGGAGAAAGGAAGAGGCCCAGTACTTC.

J is TRBJ2-7 and V is TRBV6-1, with D tentatively TRBD2 (5 bases). V was pared by 3 bases and J by 10 bases, with 10 bases between. The CDR3 extends over 11 amino acids. The V gene's germline CDR1 is MNHNS and CDR2 SASEGT. CDR3 DNA sequence: TGTGCCAGCAGTGAGCAAGGAGGTCAGTACTTC. Translated, it gives CASSEQGGQYF.

This chain connects TRBV5-4 to TRBJ2-3; perhaps TRBD2 as D (6 bases). Germline V gene sequence: CDR1 SGHNT, CDR2 YYREEE (reference sequence). This CDR3 is 14 amino acids long. The V gene lost 4 bases and the J gene lost 6 bases, with 15 bases spanning the gap. The CDR3 spells CASSPGLGLDTQYF. In DNA, the CDR3 is TGTGCCAGCAGCCCGGGACTTGGCTTGGATACGCAGTATTTT. Full variable domain (rest looked up from reference TRBV5-4 and TRBJ2-3): ETGVTQSPTHLIKTRGQQVTLRCSSQSGHNTVSWYQQALGQGPQFIFQYYREEENGRGNFPPRFSGLQFPNYSSELNVNALELDDSALYLCASSPGLGLDTQYFGPGTRLTVL.

In the case of this clone: The junction departs from the called germline gene at one end, perhaps through a read error. This chain links TRBV7-7 with TRBJ2-5; 8 bases are shared with TRBD1. The CDR3 runs 13 residues. In germline, CDR1 is SSHAT, CDR2 FNYEAQ (reference sequence). The CDR3 sequence: CASSPGQGETQYF. The CDR3, as DNA: TGTGCTAGCAGCCCCGGACAGGGAGAGACCCAGTACTTC. Together with reference TRBV7-7 and TRBJ2-5, the CDR3 gives the full variable domain: GAGVSQSPRYKVTKRGQDVTLRCDPISSHATLYWYQQALGQGPEFLTYFNYEAQPDKSGLPSDRFSAERPEGSISTLTIQRTEQRDSAMYRCASSPGQGETQYFGPGTRLLVL.

The chain combines TRBV30 with TRBJ1-3; perhaps TRBD1 as D (5 bases). This CDR3 region has 15 residues. V was cut by 3 bases and J by 5 bases, with 17 bases left in between. Germline V CDR1 and CDR2: GTSNPN, SVGIG (reference sequence). The CDR3 loop is CAWSARGLGRNTIYF. The CDR3 DNA is TGTGCCTGGAGCGCCCGGGGGTTGGGAAGAAACACCATATATTTT.

The V gene is TRBV7-8, the J gene TRBJ2-6; no definite D call. Germline assignment: CDR1 SGHVS and CDR2 FQNEAQ. The V gene lost 5 bases and the J gene lost 2 bases, with 13 bases spanning the gap. The CDR3 has 16 residues. The CDR3 sequence is CASSAQLMTGANVLTF. CDR3 DNA: TGTGCCAGCAGCGCCCAACTCATGACTGGGGCCAACGTCCTGACTTTC.

The V call is TRBV11-2, the J call TRBJ2-7; 7 positions match TRBD2. The V segment lost 3 bases and the J segment 2 bases; nucleotides outside the gene matches: 4. The CDR3 runs to 14 residues. Germline-derived CDR1 and CDR2 are SGHAT and FQNNGV. The chain's CDR3 is CASSFGGGPYEQYF. CDR3 coding DNA: TGTGCCAGCAGCTTTGGCGGGGGACCCTACGAGCAGTACTTC.

V usage is TRBV11-2 and J usage is TRBJ1-6; tentative D call: TRBD1 (5 bases). Germline CDR1 and CDR2: SGHAT and FQNNGV. The CDR3 is 17 residues long. The V end lost 0 bases, the J end lost 0 bases, and 9 bases lay between the germline ends. The CDR3 sequence is CASSLETGGSYNSPLHF. The CDR3 DNA follows: TGTGCCAGCAGCTTAGAAACGGGGGGCTCCTATAATTCACCCCTCCACTTT.

In its sample, this clone was seen once. This chain connects TRBV28 to TRBJ1-1; D is perhaps TRBD1 (6 bases). The CDR3 is 16 residues long. V lost 0 bases and J 0 bases, leaving 11 bases between the germline ends. Germline CDR1 MDHEN, CDR2 SYDVKM. CDR3 sequence (DNA): TGTGCCAGCAGTTTATGGGGGGGCCTTCTGAACACTGAAGCTTTCTTT. Protein: CASSLWGGLLNTEAFF.

V usage is TRBV7-8 and J usage is TRBJ2-3; 7 nucleotides match TRBD2. This CDR3 contains 17 residues. V shed 2 bases, J shed 3 bases, and the junction held 11 bases outside the gene matches. Germline lookup yields CDR1 SGHVS and CDR2 FQNEAQ. For the CDR3, the DNA is TGTGCCAGCAGCTTATTAACTGGCGGGAGTCGAACAGATACGCAGTATTTT. This sequence encodes CASSLLTGGSRTDTQYF.

The chain combines TRBV16 with TRBJ1-1; no clear D. V was shortened by 3 bases and J by 6 bases, with 5 bases between the two germline ends. Germline CDR1 KGHSY, CDR2 FQNENV. This CDR3 is built from 11 residues. In nucleotides, the CDR3 is TGTGCCAGCAGCCACCGTCCTGAAGCTTTCTTT. Residues: CASSHRPEAFF.

The chain recombines TRBV19 with TRBJ2-5; TRBD2 is a possible D gene (7 bases). The CDR3 loop spans 14 amino acids. Looked up from germline, CDR1 is LNHDA and CDR2 is SQIVND (reference sequence). Trimming took 11 bases from V and 4 from J, leaving 20 bases between them. As DNA, the CDR3 is TGTGCCGTCAGCCGCGGGGGAGGGGGAGAGACCCAGTACTTC. Translating gives CAVSRGGGGETQYF.

A note on this clone: A much larger clone is a single base away; this may be a read error. V usage is TRBV5-6 and J usage is TRBJ2-5; no clear D gene. V was shortened by 0 bases and J by 4 bases, with 7 bases between the two germline ends. The CDR3 runs to 13 residues. Germline CDR1 SGHDT, CDR2 YYEEEE. CDR3 sequence: CASSLGQRETQYF. The CDR3, as DNA: TGTGCCAGCAGCTTGGGACAACGAGAGACCCAGTACTTC.

This clone has just one count. This chain connects TRBV10-3 to TRBJ1-2; 7 positions agree with TRBD1. The germline V gene encodes CDR1 ENHRY and CDR2 SYGVKD. V trimming: 7 bases; J trimming: 2 bases; junction bases outside the gene matches: 4. This CDR3 has 13 residues. The CDR3 here is CAITTGDNYGYTF. The CDR3 DNA sequence: TGTGCCATCACTACAGGGGACAACTATGGCTACACCTTC.

The chain combines TRBV29-1 with TRBJ2-5, with TRBD1 identical over 9 bases. The J call may not be correct, given that the DNA end is closer to TRBJ2-7. The CDR3 length is 13 residues. The germline CDR1 and CDR2 sequences are SQVTM and ANQGSEA. CDR3 loop: CSVDGTGTYEQYF. CDR3 bases: TGCAGCGTTGACGGGACAGGGACGTACGAGCAGTACTTC.

This sequence joins TRBV6-5 and TRBJ2-2; D is unclear. V shed 6 bases and J shed 2 bases, with 7 bases lying between them. CDR3 length: 13 amino acids. CDR1 is MNHEY, CDR2 SVGAGI, per germline. Written as DNA, the CDR3 is TGTGCCAGCAGGTCTACAAACACCGGGGAGCTGTTTTTT. Residues: CASRSTNTGELFF.